The 18 T cell receptor beta chains given below trace back to one sample, sequenced in a study of beta chain features in type 1 diabetes. The isolated RNA, all of it, was reverse transcribed, so expressed TCRB transcripts were what got sequenced. Here immunoSEQ multiplex PCR was the method, and the copy in TCRdb shows in-frame clones only, minus some. The table lists around 430,000 clones, about 30% of them singletons, with more than 0.055% in the top ten. Material for sequencing was naive CD4+ T cells from blood. Receptors were obtained from a young man in good health.

The chain has TRBV5-4 and TRBJ2-7, with TRBD2 matching 11 bases. V shed 0 bases and J 5 bases; nucleotides not matched to a gene: 1. Germline loops: CDR1 SGHNT, CDR2 YYREEE (reference sequence). This CDR3 region has 14 residues. The CDR3, as DNA: TGTGCCAGCAGCTTGGAACTAGCGGGAGACGAGCAGTACTTC. It yields the protein CASSLELAGDEQYF.

In its sample, this clone was seen a few times. The DNA of the CDR3 is TGTGCCTGGAGTGTCCATCCGGGGGAGACCCAGTACTTC. This sequence encodes CAWSVHPGETQYF. The rearrangement links TRBV30 to TRBJ2-5; D may be TRBD2 (5 bases). Germline V gene sequence: CDR1 GTSNPN, CDR2 SVGIG (reference sequence). There are 13 residues in the CDR3. V lost 0 bases to trimming and J lost 5 bases, with 10 bases between them.

V is TRBV27 and J is TRBJ2-3; maybe TRBD1 (5 bases). The V end lost 3 bases, the J end lost 3 bases, and 10 bases lay between the germline ends. Germline V gene data show CDR1 as MNHEY and CDR2 as SMNVEV (reference sequence). The CDR3 covers 14 residues. CDR3 residues: CASSFPTVTDTQYF. CDR3 DNA: TGTGCCAGCAGTTTCCCGACAGTAACAGATACGCAGTATTTT.

This chain links TRBV30 with TRBJ1-1; TRBD1 agrees at 7 bases. The length of the CDR3 is 12 residues. CDR1 and CDR2 from the germline V gene are GTSNPN and SVGIG (reference sequence). With 7 bases clipped from V and 5 bases from J, the junction kept 7 bases outside the gene matches. The CDR3 region has the DNA TGTGCCTACGACGACAGGGCTACTGAAGCTTTCTTT. It translates to CAYDDRATEAFF. The variable domain in full, completed from reference TRBV30 and TRBJ1-1, reads SQTIHQWPATLVQPVGSPLSLECTVEGTSNPNLYWYRQAAGRGLQLLFYSVGIGQISSEVPQNLSASRPQDRQFILSSKKLLLSDSGFYLCAYDDRATEAFFGQGTRLTVV.

The V call is TRBV28, the J call TRBJ2-7; D might be TRBD1 (6 bases). The CDR3 runs 14 residues. Between the trimmed V and J ends, which lost 3 bases and 3 bases, there was a span of 12 bases. Germline V lookup: CDR1 MDHEN, CDR2 SYDVKM. The CDR3 loop is CASSFIGQSYEQYF. DNA of the CDR3: TGTGCCAGCAGTTTCATAGGACAGAGCTACGAGCAGTACTTC.

The CDR3 protein is CAWRPGFPGETQYF. CDR3 sequence (DNA): TGTGCCTGGAGACCTGGCTTTCCGGGGGAGACCCAGTACTTC. The gene calls are TRBV30 and TRBJ2-5; TRBD2 might be the D (5 bases). Germline loops: CDR1 GTSNPN, CDR2 SVGIG (reference sequence). The CDR3 is 14 residues long. V was trimmed by 3 bases and J by 5 bases, leaving 16 bases between them.

The rearrangement uses TRBV7-9 and TRBJ2-7, with TRBD1 matching 10 bases. This CDR3 has 14 residues. Germline assignment: CDR1 SEHNR and CDR2 FQNEAQ (reference sequence). The trim removed 3 bases at V and 3 bases at J, leaving 2 bases unmatched. The CDR3 DNA is TGTGCCAGCAGCTTCCGGGACAGGGGCTACGAGCAGTACTTC. Translating it yields CASSFRDRGYEQYF.

This clone was counted a few times. The chain carries TRBV7-2 and TRBJ2-1; 10 positions match TRBD2. The CDR3 length is 15 residues. V trimming: 1 base; J trimming: 9 bases; junction bases outside the gene matches: 6. The germline V gene has CDR1 SGHTA and CDR2 FQGNSA. The chain's CDR3 is CASSLGAGGPAEQFF. The DNA for the CDR3 is TGTGCCAGCAGCTTAGGAGCGGGAGGGCCTGCTGAGCAGTTCTTC.

This rearrangement joins TRBV2 to TRBJ2-3; no reliable D call. Trimming removed 4 bases at V and 2 bases at J, with 7 bases between. The germline CDR1 and CDR2 sequences are SNHLY and FYNNEI. The CDR3 is 13 residues long. The CDR3 is CASSAETTDTQYF. CDR3 DNA sequence: TGTGCCAGCAGTGCGGAGACCACAGATACGCAGTATTTT.

This clone was observed a handful of times. The genes are TRBV9 and TRBJ2-7, with D perhaps being TRBD1 or TRBD2 (5 bases each). This CDR3 contains 14 residues. Germline CDR1 is SGDLS and CDR2 is YYNGEE. V lost 4 bases and J 1 base, leaving 12 bases between the germline ends. The CDR3 region has the DNA TGTGCCAGCAGCTCCGGGACGCTTTCCTACGAGCAGTACTTC. Amino acid sequence: CASSSGTLSYEQYF.

A remark on this clone: Distinct nucleotide sequences in the sample also encode this CDR3. The chain couples TRBV5-4 to TRBJ2-1; TRBD1 is a possible D gene (6 bases). Germline V gene sequence: CDR1 SGHNT, CDR2 YYREEE (reference sequence). The germline V and J ends were trimmed by 0 bases and 0 bases, with 10 bases remaining between them. The CDR3 consists of 16 residues. The CDR3, as DNA: TGTGCCAGCAGCTTGGACAGGGCTAGCTCCTACAATGAGCAGTTCTTC. This codes for CASSLDRASSYNEQFF.

The V gene is TRBV2, the J gene TRBJ2-7; maybe TRBD1 (6 bases). V lost 6 bases, J lost 0 bases, and 9 bases lay in between. CDR3 length: 13 residues. CDR1 SNHLY and CDR2 FYNNEI come from the germline V gene. In DNA form, the CDR3 reads TGTGCCAGCAGCGGGGACACCTCCTACGAGCAGTACTTC. The encoded protein is CASSGDTSYEQYF.

The chain recombines TRBV7-9 with TRBJ1-1; no definite D call. The germline V and J ends were trimmed by 3 bases and 6 bases, with 11 bases remaining between them. The CDR3 has 13 residues. Germline CDR1 is SEHNR and CDR2 is FQNEAQ (reference sequence). CDR3 residues: CASSFAAEAEAFF. As DNA, the CDR3 is TGTGCCAGCAGCTTTGCGGCGGAAGCTGAAGCTTTCTTT. Together with reference TRBV7-9 and TRBJ1-1, the CDR3 gives the full variable domain: DTGVSQNPRHKITKRGQNVTFRCDPISEHNRLYWYRQTLGQGPEFLTYFQNEAQLEKSRLLSDRFSAERPKGSFSTLEIQRTEQGDSAMYLCASSFAAEAEAFFGQGTRLTVV.

This clone turned up a few times. Other DNA sequences in this specimen translate into the identical CDR3. The J gene is TRBJ2-1, the V gene TRBV7-9; 7 bases fit TRBD2. V was pared by 6 bases and J by 0 bases, with 8 bases of the junction left unmatched. The CDR3 runs 16 residues. The germline gives CDR1 SEHNR, CDR2 FQNEAQ (reference sequence). The CDR3 bases are TGTGCCAGCAGTCCTAGGCGGGGGAGCTCCTACAATGAGCAGTTCTTC. Amino acids: CASSPRRGSSYNEQFF.

The gene calls are TRBV11-1 and TRBJ2-5; D gene uncertain. The V gene lost 1 base and the J gene lost 5 bases, with 5 bases spanning the gap. Germline CDR1 and CDR2: SGHAT and FQDESV (reference sequence). This CDR3 has 12 residues. The CDR3 DNA sequence: TGTGCCAGCAGCTTAGACGTGGAGACCCAGTACTTC. This translates into CASSLDVETQYF.

V and J are TRBV4-3 and TRBJ2-2; no firm D call. Trimming shortened V by 2 bases and J by 0 bases, and 10 bases separated the two germline ends. The germline V gene has CDR1 LGHNA and CDR2 YSLEER. The CDR3 sequence is 16 residues long. Written as DNA, the CDR3 is TGCGCCAGCAGCCAAAGATCCAGTTCGAACACCGGGGAGCTGTTTTTT. Protein: CASSQRSSSNTGELFF.

This chain joins TRBV28 and TRBJ2-5; either TRBD1 or TRBD2 may supply D (6 bases each). V gave up 4 bases and J gave up 3 bases, with 15 bases separating them. This CDR3 spans 15 amino acids. Germline lookup yields CDR1 MDHEN and CDR2 SYDVKM. CDR3 in amino acids: CASSYPRGQKETQYF. CDR3 nucleotide sequence: TGTGCCAGCAGTTACCCCCGGGGGCAGAAAGAGACCCAGTACTTC.

This chain uses TRBV29-1 with TRBJ1-1; D remains ambiguous. This CDR3 contains 13 residues. V lost 7 bases and J lost 0, with 12 bases in between. From germline, CDR1 is SQVTM and CDR2 ANQGSEA. The CDR3 DNA reads as TGCAGCGCAGCAGACAAGTTGAACACTGAAGCTTTCTTT. It translates to CSAADKLNTEAFF.